Presented here are 20 T cell receptor beta chains from one specimen sequenced in a study of T cells after yellow fever vaccination. TCRdb reprocessed the 5' RACE reads via MiXCR and lists one record per CDR3 protein. The table lists 150,000 to 200,000 distinct CDR3 sequences, around 9% of them singletons. The source was CD8+ T cells sorted from PBMCs, collected 45 days after the yellow fever booster vaccination. The receptors come from a man between 18 and 29 years old who received the YFV17D yellow fever vaccine.

The chain joins TRBV9 to TRBJ2-3; 8 positions agree with TRBD2. The CDR3 consists of 16 residues. V gave up 0 bases and J gave up 5 bases; unmatched junction bases: 8. Germline loops: CDR1 SGDLS, CDR2 YYNGEE. CDR3 protein: CASSVATGGPGDTQYF. DNA for the CDR3: TGTGCCAGCAGCGTAGCTACGGGGGGGCCGGGAGATACGCAGTATTTT.

The CDR3 nucleotides are TGTGCCAATCGGGACACCCACGCGGGGGGCTACACCTTC. It codes for CANRDTHAGGYTF. V gene TRBV2 combines with J gene TRBJ1-2, with D possibly being TRBD1 (6 bases). Germline V gene lookup returns CDR1 SNHLY and CDR2 FYNNEI. V was shortened by 10 bases and J by 8 bases, with 20 bases between the two germline ends. This CDR3 has 13 amino acids.

This clonotype was counted a few times. J is TRBJ2-5 and V is TRBV5-1; 15 nucleotides match TRBD2. CDR1 and CDR2 from the germline V gene are SGHRS and YFSETQ. V dropped 4 bases and J dropped 0; count of bases not matched to a gene: 4. The CDR3 is made up of 17 amino acids. The CDR3 nucleotides are TGCGCCAGCAGCCGAGGGACTAGCGGGGGGAACCAAGAGACCCAGTACTTC. This encodes CASSRGTSGGNQETQYF. Filled out from reference TRBV5-1 and TRBJ2-5, the complete variable domain reads KAGVTQTPRYLIKTRGQQVTLSCSPISGHRSVSWYQQTPGQGLQFLFEYFSETQRNKGNFPGRFSGRQFSNSRSEMNVSTLELGDSALYLCASSRGTSGGNQETQYFGPGTRLLVL.

The rearrangement joins TRBV29-1 to TRBJ2-3; 8 bases align to TRBD2. The junction had 13 bases not matched to a gene; V was cut back by 2 bases and J by 3 bases. Germline CDR1 is SQVTM and CDR2 is ANQGSEA. The CDR3 is made up of 17 amino acids. CDR3 in amino acids: CSVESRSRGGSTDTQYF. CDR3 in DNA: TGCAGCGTTGAATCCCGTAGCCGCGGGGGGAGTACAGATACGCAGTATTTT.

This clonotype showed up many times. The gene calls are TRBV29-1 and TRBJ2-7, with D maybe TRBD2 (5 bases). The CDR3 covers 13 residues. Germline V lookup: CDR1 SQVTM, CDR2 ANQGSEA. V lost 1 base and J lost 7, with 14 bases in between. The CDR3 sequence is CSVEVGLLGEQYF. CDR3 nucleotide sequence: TGCAGCGTTGAAGTCGGACTCCTGGGAGAGCAGTACTTC.

V is TRBV7-9 and J is TRBJ2-7, with D uncertain. The CDR3 is made up of 17 amino acids. V dropped 5 bases and J dropped 2 bases, with 22 bases sitting between them. The germline gives CDR1 SEHNR, CDR2 FQNEAQ (reference sequence). The CDR3 nucleotides read TGTGCCAGCAGCCTCCCGCCTCCGGCTCTGGGCACCTACGAGCAGTACTTC. Amino acids: CASSLPPPALGTYEQYF.

This clonotype showed up many times. The chain uses TRBV4-3 and TRBJ2-1, with D possibly being TRBD1 (5 bases). Germline CDR1 reads LGHNA; CDR2 reads YSLEER. V gave up 0 bases and J gave up 3 bases, with 15 bases separating them. The CDR3 extends over 17 amino acids. The CDR3 coding sequence is TGCGCCAGCAGCCAAGATCTTCGGCAGGGCAACTACAATGAGCAGTTCTTC. This encodes CASSQDLRQGNYNEQFF.

This rearrangement joins TRBV4-1 to TRBJ1-2; D uncertain. Germline CDR1 reads MGHRA; CDR2 reads YSYEKL. The CDR3 covers 16 residues. V was trimmed by 1 base and J by 2 bases, leaving 14 bases between them. The CDR3 DNA reads TGCGCCAGCAGCCAAGTAATCGGGGTAATCAACTATGGCTACACCTTC. This codes for CASSQVIGVINYGYTF.

The CDR3 DNA reads TGTGCCAGCAGAGCGGACAGGGAGGAGGTAGAGACCCAGTACTTC. This sequence encodes CASRADREEVETQYF. The chain recombines TRBV6-5 with TRBJ2-5, with TRBD1 identical over 8 bases. The CDR3 consists of 15 residues. Trimming took 6 bases from V and 4 from J; bases not matched to a gene: 10. The V gene's germline CDR1 is MNHEY and CDR2 SVGAGI.

This clonotype was counted between two and nine times. The genes are TRBV11-2 and TRBJ2-7; TRBD1 matches at 7 bases. V shed 5 bases, J shed 7 bases, and the junction held 8 bases outside the gene matches. The germline V gene encodes CDR1 SGHAT and CDR2 FQNNGV. This CDR3 comprises 13 residues. CDR3 bases: TGTGCCAGCAGCACCGGGACAGCTGGGGAGCAGTACGTC. Its protein is CASSTGTAGEQYV.

This clonotype was counted at least ten times. V gene TRBV7-8 combines with J gene TRBJ2-1; 7 bases map to TRBD1. This CDR3 is built from 15 residues. Germline CDR1 reads SGHVS; CDR2 reads FQNEAQ. V trimming: 3 bases; J trimming: 5 bases; junction bases outside the gene matches: 7. CDR3 region: CASSLTGTDDNEQFF. The CDR3, as DNA: TGTGCCAGCAGCTTGACCGGGACAGATGACAATGAGCAGTTCTTC.

This clonotype was detected a few times. An end of the junction differs from the germline gene, which may be a read error. The chain joins TRBV7-7 to TRBJ2-2; 7 positions agree with TRBD1. The germline CDR1 and CDR2 sequences are SSHAT and FNYEAQ (reference sequence). This CDR3 spans 18 amino acids. CDR3 loop: CASSAGRDSRLNTGELFF. Here the CDR3 DNA reads TGTGCTAGCAGCGCGGGCCGGGACAGTAGATTGAACACCGGGGAGCTGTTTTTT.

The rearrangement joins TRBV2 to TRBJ2-7; 10 nucleotides align to TRBD1. The germline gives CDR1 SNHLY, CDR2 FYNNEI. Trimming removed 2 bases from V and 7 bases from J; junction bases left unmatched: 14. The CDR3 consists of 17 residues. DNA of the CDR3: TGTGCCAGCAGTGAACCTTCCGGGACAGGGGTGCTGGGGGAGCAGTACGTC. Its protein product is CASSEPSGTGVLGEQYV.

CDR3 DNA: TGTGCCAGCAGCTTAGCGGGGGCGAGCACAGATACGCAGTATTTT. It encodes CASSLAGASTDTQYF. This sequence joins TRBV11-3 and TRBJ2-3; D possibly matches TRBD1 or TRBD2 (6 bases each). CDR1 SGHNT and CDR2 YENEEA come from the germline V gene. V was cut by 1 base and J by 0 bases, with 8 bases left in between. This CDR3 contains 15 residues.

V gene TRBV11-2 combines with J gene TRBJ2-3; 8 bases are a match to TRBD2. With 3 bases clipped from V and 2 bases from J, the junction kept 13 bases outside the gene matches. This CDR3 spans 18 amino acids. Per the germline V gene, CDR1 is SGHAT and CDR2 is FQNNGV. The CDR3 region has the DNA TGTGCCAGCAGCTTGCCCTTTGGGGTAGCGGGGTCCACAGATACGCAGTATTTT. Residues: CASSLPFGVAGSTDTQYF.

This clonotype appeared many times. The J gene is TRBJ2-6, the V gene TRBV5-1; 10 nucleotides align to TRBD1. The ends lost 4 bases at V and 0 bases at J; junction bases unmatched: 10. Germline V gene data show CDR1 as SGHRS and CDR2 as YFSETQ. CDR3 length equals 19 residues. The CDR3 loop is CASSRLGTGAFSGANVLTF. CDR3 nucleotide sequence: TGCGCCAGCAGCCGTTTAGGGACAGGGGCCTTCTCTGGGGCCAACGTCCTGACTTTC.

This clonotype was picked up a small number of times. The CDR3 loop is CASSQVGTVNTEAFF. DNA for the CDR3: TGCGCCAGCAGCCAAGTAGGGACGGTGAACACTGAAGCTTTCTTT. V gene TRBV4-1 combines with J gene TRBJ1-1; perhaps TRBD1 as D (5 bases). CDR1 and CDR2 from the germline V gene are MGHRA and YSYEKL. V was shortened by 1 base and J by 0 bases, with 9 bases between the two germline ends. The CDR3 has 15 amino acids.

The chain employs TRBV13 and TRBJ2-7; TRBD1 might be the D (5 bases). The CDR3 loop spans 13 amino acids. V gave up 5 bases and J gave up 2 bases, with 10 bases separating them. Per germline, CDR1 PRHDT and CDR2 FYEKMQ (reference sequence). CDR3 protein: CASSQGHPYEQYF. In DNA, the CDR3 is TGTGCCAGCAGCCAAGGACACCCCTACGAGCAGTACTTC.

This sequence joins TRBV27 and TRBJ1-1, with 8 bases lining up with TRBD1. This CDR3 spans 15 amino acids. Unmatched junction bases numbered 5, after V lost 5 bases and J lost 0 bases. The germline gives CDR1 MNHEY, CDR2 SMNVEV (reference sequence). The CDR3 reads CASSTTGAMNTEAFF. The CDR3 bases are TGTGCCAGCAGTACGACAGGGGCCATGAACACTGAAGCTTTCTTT.

The chain joins TRBV4-3 to TRBJ1-1, with D maybe TRBD1 (5 bases). The CDR3 extends over 15 amino acids. The V and J ends lost 2 bases and 4 bases respectively, with 14 bases between them. Per germline, CDR1 LGHNA and CDR2 YSLEER. The CDR3 reads CASSQRQGEGTEAFF. The CDR3 DNA reads as TGCGCCAGCAGCCAACGGCAGGGCGAGGGCACTGAAGCTTTCTTT.